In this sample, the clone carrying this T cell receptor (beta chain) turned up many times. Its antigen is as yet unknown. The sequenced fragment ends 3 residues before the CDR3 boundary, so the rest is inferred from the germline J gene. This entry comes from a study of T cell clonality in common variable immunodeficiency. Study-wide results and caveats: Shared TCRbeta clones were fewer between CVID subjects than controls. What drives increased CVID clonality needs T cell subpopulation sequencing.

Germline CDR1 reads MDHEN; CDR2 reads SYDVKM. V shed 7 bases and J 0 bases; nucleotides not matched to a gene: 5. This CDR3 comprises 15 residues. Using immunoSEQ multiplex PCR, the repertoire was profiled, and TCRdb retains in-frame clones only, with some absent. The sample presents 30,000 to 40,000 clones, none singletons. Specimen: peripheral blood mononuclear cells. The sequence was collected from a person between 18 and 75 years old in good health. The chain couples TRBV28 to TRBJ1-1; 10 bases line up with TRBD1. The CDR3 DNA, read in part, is TGTGCCAGCACGGGGACAGGGGACCTGAACACTGAA. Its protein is CASTGTGDLNTE. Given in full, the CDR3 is CASTGTGDLNTEAFF.